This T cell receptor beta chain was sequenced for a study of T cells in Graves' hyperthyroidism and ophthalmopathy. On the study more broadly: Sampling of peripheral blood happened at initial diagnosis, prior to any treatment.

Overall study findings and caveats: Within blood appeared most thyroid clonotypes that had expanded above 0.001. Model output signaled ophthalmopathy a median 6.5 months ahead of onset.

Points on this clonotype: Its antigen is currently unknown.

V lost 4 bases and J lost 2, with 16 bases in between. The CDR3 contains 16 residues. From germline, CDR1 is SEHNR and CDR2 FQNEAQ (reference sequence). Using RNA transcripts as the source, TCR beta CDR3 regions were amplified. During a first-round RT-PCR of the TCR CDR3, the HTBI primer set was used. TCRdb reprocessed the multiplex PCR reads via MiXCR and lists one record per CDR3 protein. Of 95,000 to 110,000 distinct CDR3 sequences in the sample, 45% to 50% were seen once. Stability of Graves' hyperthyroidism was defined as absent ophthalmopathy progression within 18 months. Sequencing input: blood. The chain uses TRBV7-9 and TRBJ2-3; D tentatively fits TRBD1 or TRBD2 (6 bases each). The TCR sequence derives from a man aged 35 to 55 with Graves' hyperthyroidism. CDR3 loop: CASSSPGAVITDTQYF. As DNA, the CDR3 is TGTGCCAGCAGCTCCCCGGGGGCGGTAATCACAGATACGCAGTATTTT.